These T cell receptor beta chains were read from a single sample in a study of Ad26.COV2.S vaccination and SARS-CoV-2 variants. Sequencing used immunoSEQ multiplex PCR; TCRdb keeps in-frame clones, though not all of them. The table includes 450,000 to 550,000 clones, nearly 90% detected once. The sample was peripheral blood, taken in a trial of Ad26.COV2.S vaccine versus placebo. All receptors derive from a person aged 18-60 years who received the Ad26.COV2.S COVID-19 vaccine or a placebo. Each CDR3 is given with its conserved first and last residue. Fields, in order: D gene, clone size, J gene, V gene, CDR3 protein, CDR3 DNA. A D gene is named only where the DNA matches it firmly. Not every row has a clone size; where given, it reads once, few, many or a size class.

d_gene: .
abundance: .
j_gene: TRBJ2-3
v_gene: TRBV19
CDR3aa: CASSTGVGLTTDTQYF
CDR3nt: TGTGCCAGTAGTACCGGGGTAGGACTAACCACAGATACGCAGTATTTT

d_gene: .
abundance: .
j_gene: TRBJ2-2
v_gene: TRBV15
CDR3aa: CATSRDSPGLVRTGELFF
CDR3nt: TGTGCCACCAGCAGAGATTCCCCCGGTTTGGTGAGGACCGGGGAGCTGTTTTTT

d_gene: .
abundance: few
j_gene: TRBJ1-3
v_gene: TRBV18
CDR3aa: CASSHDSAGNTIYF
CDR3nt: TGTGCCAGCTCACACGATTCGGCTGGAAACACCATATATTTT

d_gene: .
abundance: once
j_gene: TRBJ1-2
v_gene: TRBV3-1/TRBV3-2
CDR3aa: CASSPLGRALGYTF
CDR3nt: TGTGCCAGCAGCCCCCTCGGCAGGGCTCTGGGCTACACCTTC

d_gene: .
abundance: .
j_gene: TRBJ1-5
v_gene: TRBV19
CDR3aa: CASSRLPGPYSNQPQHF
CDR3nt: TGTGCCAGTAGTAGGCTACCCGGTCCTTATAGCAATCAGCCCCAGCATTTT

d_gene: .
abundance: .
j_gene: TRBJ2-7
v_gene: TRBV20-1
CDR3aa: CSASRGHEQYF
CDR3nt: TGCAGTGCTAGCAGGGGCCACGAGCAGTACTTC

d_gene: .
abundance: .
j_gene: TRBJ2-5
v_gene: TRBV19
CDR3aa: CASRPRGGQSETQYF
CDR3nt: TGTGCCAGTAGACCGCGAGGGGGTCAGTCGGAGACCCAGTACTTC

d_gene: TRBD1
abundance: .
j_gene: TRBJ1-1
v_gene: TRBV9
CDR3aa: CASSAWTGSDTEAFF
CDR3nt: TGTGCCAGCAGCGCATGGACAGGGTCGGACACTGAAGCTTTCTTT

d_gene: .
abundance: .
j_gene: TRBJ1-1
v_gene: TRBV4-2
CDR3aa: CASSQDRLHGMNTEAFF
CDR3nt: TGTGCCAGCAGCCAAGATCGGTTACACGGCATGAACACTGAAGCTTTCTTT

d_gene: .
abundance: .
j_gene: TRBJ2-3
v_gene: TRBV29-1
CDR3aa: CSVGGVSPDTQYF
CDR3nt: TGCAGCGTCGGTGGTGTTAGCCCAGATACGCAGTATTTT

d_gene: .
abundance: .
j_gene: TRBJ1-3
v_gene: TRBV5-6
CDR3aa: CASSLLLRGSGNTIYF
CDR3nt: TGTGCCAGCAGCTTGTTATTGAGGGGGTCTGGAAACACCATATATTTT

d_gene: .
abundance: .
j_gene: TRBJ2-5
v_gene: TRBV18
CDR3aa: CASSPGAGGETQYF
CDR3nt: TGTGCCAGCTCACCAGGAGCGGGTGGGGAGACCCAGTACTTC

d_gene: TRBD1
abundance: .
j_gene: TRBJ1-2
v_gene: TRBV7-2
CDR3aa: CASSPRTGGGYTF
CDR3nt: TGTGCCAGCAGCCCAAGGACAGGGGGTGGCTACACCTTC

d_gene: TRBD2
abundance: once
j_gene: TRBJ2-5
v_gene: TRBV15
CDR3aa: CATSIRLAGGETQYF
CDR3nt: TGTGCCACCAGCATTCGACTAGCGGGCGGGGAGACCCAGTACTTC

d_gene: .
abundance: .
j_gene: TRBJ1-1
v_gene: TRBV7-3
CDR3aa: CASSSDWNTEAFF
CDR3nt: TGTGCCAGCAGCTCGGATTGGAACACTGAAGCTTTCTTT

d_gene: TRBD1
abundance: .
j_gene: TRBJ2-5
v_gene: TRBV18
CDR3aa: CASSGDSRTQETQYF
CDR3nt: TGTGCCAGCTCAGGGGACAGCCGGACCCAAGAGACCCAGTACTTC

d_gene: .
abundance: .
j_gene: TRBJ1-2
v_gene: TRBV6-6
CDR3aa: CASSFPGPGKIGYTF
CDR3nt: TGTGCCAGCAGCTTTCCCGGGCCTGGAAAGATTGGCTACACCTTC

d_gene: .
abundance: .
j_gene: TRBJ1-6
v_gene: TRBV4-3
CDR3aa: CASSQDHSSSYNSPLHF
CDR3nt: TGCGCCAGCAGCCAAGATCACAGTAGCTCCTATAATTCACCCCTCCACTTT

d_gene: .
abundance: .
j_gene: TRBJ1-2
v_gene: TRBV25-1
CDR3aa: CASSEWGDRDYGYTF
CDR3nt: TGTGCCAGCAGTGAATGGGGGGATCGGGACTATGGCTACACCTTC

d_gene: .
abundance: .
j_gene: TRBJ2-1
v_gene: TRBV9
CDR3aa: CASSVRSGSYNEQFF
CDR3nt: TGTGCCAGCAGCGTTAGGTCAGGAAGCTACAATGAGCAGTTCTTC

d_gene: .
abundance: .
j_gene: TRBJ1-2
v_gene: TRBV2
CDR3aa: CASSVWQGDGYTF
CDR3nt: TGTGCCAGCAGTGTGTGGCAGGGTGATGGCTACACCTTC

d_gene: .
abundance: many
j_gene: TRBJ2-7
v_gene: TRBV20-1
CDR3aa: CSASPGEPYEQYF
CDR3nt: TGCAGTGCTAGTCCGGGGGAGCCCTACGAGCAGTACTTC

d_gene: .
abundance: .
j_gene: TRBJ1-3
v_gene: TRBV6-5
CDR3aa: CASSYAGGPGNTIYF
CDR3nt: TGTGCCAGCAGTTACGCGGGGGGACCTGGAAACACCATATATTTT

d_gene: .
abundance: once
j_gene: TRBJ1-1
v_gene: TRBV18
CDR3aa: CASSGRNTEAFF
CDR3nt: TGTGCCAGCTCCGGTCGGAACACTGAAGCTTTCTTT

d_gene: .
abundance: .
j_gene: TRBJ1-1
v_gene: TRBV19
CDR3aa: CASKTRGEGTEAFF
CDR3nt: TGTGCCAGTAAAACCAGGGGCGAGGGCACTGAAGCTTTCTTT

d_gene: .
abundance: .
j_gene: TRBJ1-5
v_gene: TRBV10-3
CDR3aa: CAIGQPGVNQPQHF
CDR3nt: TGTGCCATTGGACAACCCGGCGTCAATCAGCCCCAGCATTTT

d_gene: TRBD1
abundance: .
j_gene: TRBJ2-1
v_gene: TRBV29-1
CDR3aa: CSDLGQGGPYNEQFF
CDR3nt: TGCAGCGATTTGGGACAGGGGGGGCCCTACAATGAGCAGTTCTTC

d_gene: .
abundance: .
j_gene: TRBJ1-2
v_gene: TRBV6-5
CDR3aa: CASRRTLPDYGYTF
CDR3nt: TGTGCCAGCAGGCGGACCTTACCAGACTATGGCTACACCTTC

d_gene: .
abundance: .
j_gene: TRBJ1-5
v_gene: TRBV6-6
CDR3aa: CASSGSVPQPQHF
CDR3nt: TGTGCCAGCAGTGGGAGTGTTCCACAGCCCCAGCATTTT

d_gene: .
abundance: .
j_gene: TRBJ1-5
v_gene: TRBV20-1
CDR3aa: CSASLQYNQPQHF
CDR3nt: TGCAGTGCTAGTCTTCAGTACAATCAGCCCCAGCATTTT

d_gene: TRBD2
abundance: .
j_gene: TRBJ2-5
v_gene: TRBV27
CDR3aa: CASSLSLRGGQETQYF
CDR3nt: TGTGCCAGCAGTTTATCCTTGCGGGGGGGCCAAGAGACCCAGTACTTC

d_gene: TRBD2
abundance: .
j_gene: TRBJ2-3
v_gene: TRBV3-1/TRBV3-2
CDR3aa: CASSQGSSGGTDTQYF
CDR3nt: TGTGCCAGCAGCCAAGGGTCTAGCGGGGGCACAGATACGCAGTATTTT

d_gene: TRBD1
abundance: .
j_gene: TRBJ1-1
v_gene: TRBV9
CDR3aa: CASSPRGQVNTEAFF
CDR3nt: TGTGCCAGCAGCCCCCGGGGACAGGTGAACACTGAAGCTTTCTTT